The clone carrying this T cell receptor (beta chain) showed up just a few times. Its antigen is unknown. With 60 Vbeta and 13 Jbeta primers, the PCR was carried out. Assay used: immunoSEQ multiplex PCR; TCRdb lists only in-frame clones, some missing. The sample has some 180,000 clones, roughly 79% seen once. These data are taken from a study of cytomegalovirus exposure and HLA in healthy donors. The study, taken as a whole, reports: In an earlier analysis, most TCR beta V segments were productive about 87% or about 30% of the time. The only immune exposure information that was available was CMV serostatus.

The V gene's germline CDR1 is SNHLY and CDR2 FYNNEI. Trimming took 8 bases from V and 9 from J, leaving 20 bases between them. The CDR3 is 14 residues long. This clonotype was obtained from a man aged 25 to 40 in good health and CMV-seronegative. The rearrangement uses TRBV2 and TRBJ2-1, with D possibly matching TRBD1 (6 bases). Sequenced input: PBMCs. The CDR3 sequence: CASLPLQGNGEQFF. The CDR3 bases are TGTGCCAGCCTTCCCCTACAGGGTAATGGTGAGCAGTTCTTC.